Reported below is one TCR beta chain. Its specificity is unknown. Only in-frame clones appear in the TCRdb table, and some are missing; sequencing was by immunoSEQ multiplex PCR. The data hold more than 250,000 clones, with approximately 95% observed a single time. V trimming: 4 bases; J trimming: 1 base; junction bases outside the gene matches: 4. This CDR3 comprises 14 residues. CDR1 and CDR2 from the germline V gene are SGHNT and YYREEE (reference sequence). This record comes from a study of T cell responses to AZD1222 COVID-19 vaccine. Study observations and caveats: The number of AZD1222 recipients seropositive at baseline was only 6 or 7. Spike-specific TCR breadth and depth both grew after two AZD1222 doses.

The sample in question was peripheral blood, obtained on day 0 of AZD1222 vaccination. This receptor was identified in an adult in good health. The chain links TRBV5-4 to TRBJ1-1; 7 bases are a match to TRBD1. The CDR3 reads CASSRDSKNTEAFF. For the CDR3, the DNA is TGTGCCAGCAGCCGGGACAGTAAGAACACTGAAGCTTTCTTT.